This TCR beta chain was captured in a study of cytomegalovirus exposure and HLA in healthy donors. PCR primers comprised 60 Vbeta and 13 Jbeta primers. Generated by immunoSEQ multiplex PCR, the TCRdb table keeps only in-frame clones and is missing some. This repertoire shows under 200,000 clones, just over 75% found once; its top ten account for around 2%. This CDR3 is built from 13 residues. Trimming took 5 bases from V and 6 from J; bases not matched to a gene: 3. The germline V gene encodes CDR1 SGHTA and CDR2 FQGNSA. Broader study findings: On later analysis, the bulk of CMV-associated TCR beta chains appeared to be HLA-restricted. As a later analysis revealed, the rate of TCR association differed by HLA locus, with DRB1 most and HLA-C fewest.

This clone was observed a handful of times. The antigen remains unidentified. The V call is TRBV7-2, the J call TRBJ1-5, with 8 bases matching TRBD1. The TCR originated in a woman in her 30s in good health and CMV-seropositive. The sample taken for sequencing was PBMCs. Written as DNA, the CDR3 is TGTGCCAGCAGCCCACAGGGGGTTCAGCCCCAGCATTTT. It encodes CASSPQGVQPQHF.